This TCR beta chain comes out of a study of T cell repertoires in cytomegalovirus infection (dated by TCRdb to the late 2010s). Some background on the complete study: Donor HLA type was relevant to the analysis, as public TCR beta signatures indicated carriage of CMV infection together with the matching HLA type.

Data came from an Illumina HiSeq 1500. The public reads were run again by TCRdb, first through fastp at Q25 and then through MiXCR, and only productive beta chains were kept. Each entry is one CDR3 protein sequence, shown with its most common DNA and genes. The sample records 150,000 to 200,000 distinct CDR3 sequences, under 30% of which are singletons. Approximately 30% of the sample comes from the top ten. The germline V gene yields SGHRS for CDR1 and YFSETQ for CDR2. V was cut back by 0 bases and J by 2 bases, leaving a gap of 10 bases between them. Inclusive of the bounding cysteine and phenylalanine, the CDR3 is 15 residues long. Solely the CDR3 DNA is kept, with 45 bases framed from the first base. With respect to this clonotype: Its antigen has not been determined. The sample holds no much larger clone one base away, and base qualities are not on file.

Study-wide findings and limitations: The ex vivo response was dominated by HLA-C-restricted CMV-specific TCR beta clonotypes, which also provided the single most frequent clonotype in two of eight donors. Cumulative frequency of public TCR beta family members discriminated carriers of CMV infection plus the relevant HLA type in this cohort and an independent roughly 330-donor cohort.

The specimen was PBMCs. The chain uses TRBV5-1 and TRBJ2-3, with the D gene too uncertain to name. The receptor was derived from a human donor in good health (CMV status not recorded). Some clones in this sample may be carry-over from other donors' samples. The CDR3 sequence is CASSLENIVTDTQYF. The base sequence is TGCGCCAGCAGCTTGGAAAACATCGTCACAGATACGCAGTATTTT.